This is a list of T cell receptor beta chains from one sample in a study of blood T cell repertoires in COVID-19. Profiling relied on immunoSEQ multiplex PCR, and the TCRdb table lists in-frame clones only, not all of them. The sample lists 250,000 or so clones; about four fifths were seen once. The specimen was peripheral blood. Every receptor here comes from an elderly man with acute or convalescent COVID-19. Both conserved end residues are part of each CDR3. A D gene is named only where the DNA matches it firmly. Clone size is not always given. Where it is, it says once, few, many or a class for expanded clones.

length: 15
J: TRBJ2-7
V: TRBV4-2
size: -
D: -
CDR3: CASSQAHGRGYEQYF
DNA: TGTGCCAGCAGCCAAGCTCACGGGAGAGGCTACGAGCAGTACTTC

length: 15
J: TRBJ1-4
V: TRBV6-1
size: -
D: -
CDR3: CASSEFVQGFEKLFF
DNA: TGTGCCAGCAGTGAATTCGTCCAGGGTTTTGAAAAACTGTTTTTT

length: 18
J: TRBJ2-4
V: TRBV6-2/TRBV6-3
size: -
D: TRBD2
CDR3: CASSPGTSGGGRKNIQYF
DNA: TGTGCCAGCAGTCCCGGGACTAGCGGGGGGGGAAGGAAAAACATTCAGTACTTC

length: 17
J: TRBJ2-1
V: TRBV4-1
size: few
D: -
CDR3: CASSQVTAGRFYNEQFF
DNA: TGCGCCAGCAGCCAAGTGACGGCGGGAAGGTTCTACAATGAGCAGTTCTTC

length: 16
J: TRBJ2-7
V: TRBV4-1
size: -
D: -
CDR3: CASSRDLLRRAHEQYF
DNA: TGCGCCAGCAGCCGCGACTTATTGAGGAGGGCCCACGAGCAGTACTTC

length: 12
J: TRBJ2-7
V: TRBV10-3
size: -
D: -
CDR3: CAISESRYEQYF
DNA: TGTGCCATCAGTGAGTCCCGTTACGAGCAGTACTTC

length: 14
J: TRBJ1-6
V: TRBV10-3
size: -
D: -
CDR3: CATGRVGENSPLHF
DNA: TGTGCCACCGGGAGGGTAGGGGAAAATTCACCCCTCCACTTT

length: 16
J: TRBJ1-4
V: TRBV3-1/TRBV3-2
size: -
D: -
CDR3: CASSHLEGASNEKLFF
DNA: TGTGCCAGCAGCCATCTAGAAGGAGCTTCTAATGAAAAACTGTTTTTT

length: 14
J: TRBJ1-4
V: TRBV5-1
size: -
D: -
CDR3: CASSVEDTNEKLFF
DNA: TGCGCCAGCAGCGTGGAGGACACCAATGAAAAACTGTTTTTT

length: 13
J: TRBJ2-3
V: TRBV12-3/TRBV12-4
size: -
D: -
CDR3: CASSLGHTDTQYF
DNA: TGTGCCAGCAGTTTAGGACACACAGATACGCAGTATTTT

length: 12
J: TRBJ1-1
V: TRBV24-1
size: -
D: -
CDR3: CATSVGSSEAFF
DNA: TGTGCCACCAGTGTCGGGAGTTCAGAAGCTTTCTTT

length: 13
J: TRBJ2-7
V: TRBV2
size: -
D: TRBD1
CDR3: CASMPRGLNEQYF
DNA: TGTGCCAGCATGCCAAGGGGGCTGAACGAGCAGTACTTC

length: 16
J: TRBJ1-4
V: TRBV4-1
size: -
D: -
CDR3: CASSLRDTATNEKLFF
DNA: TGCGCCAGCAGCCTACGGGACACTGCAACTAATGAAAAACTGTTTTTT

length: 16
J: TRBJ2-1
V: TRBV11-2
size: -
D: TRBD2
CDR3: CASSRLAGGDYNEQFF
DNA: TGTGCCAGCAGCAGACTAGCGGGGGGTGACTACAATGAGCAGTTCTTC

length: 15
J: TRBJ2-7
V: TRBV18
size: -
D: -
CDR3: CASSPTGKSSYEQYF
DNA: TGTGCCAGCTCACCAACAGGGAAGAGCTCCTACGAGCAGTACTTC

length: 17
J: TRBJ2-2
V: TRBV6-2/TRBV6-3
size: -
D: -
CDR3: CASSYSAGTSLSGELFF
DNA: TGTGCCAGCAGTTACTCCGCCGGGACAAGTCTTTCCGGGGAGCTGTTTTTT

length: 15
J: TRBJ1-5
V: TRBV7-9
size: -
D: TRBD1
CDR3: CASSFWTGQRGPQHF
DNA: TGTGCCAGCAGCTTCTGGACAGGCCAGCGTGGGCCCCAGCATTTT

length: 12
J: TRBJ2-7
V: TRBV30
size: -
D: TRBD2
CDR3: CAWSSGSWEQYF
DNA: TGTGCCTGGAGTAGCGGGAGCTGGGAGCAGTACTTC

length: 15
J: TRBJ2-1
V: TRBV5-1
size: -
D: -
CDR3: CASSLASSIHNEQFF
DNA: TGCGCCAGCAGCTTGGCCTCTAGTATTCACAATGAGCAGTTCTTC

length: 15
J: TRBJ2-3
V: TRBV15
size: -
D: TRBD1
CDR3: CATRKDRGRTDTQYF
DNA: TGTGCCACCAGAAAGGACAGGGGGCGCACAGATACGCAGTATTTT

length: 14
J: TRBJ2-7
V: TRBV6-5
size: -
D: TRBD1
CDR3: CASSFGTDSYEQYF
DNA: TGTGCCAGCAGTTTCGGGACAGACTCCTACGAGCAGTACTTC

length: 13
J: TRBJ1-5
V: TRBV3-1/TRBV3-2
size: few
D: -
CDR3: CASSQAGNQPQHF
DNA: TGTGCCAGCAGCCAAGCGGGGAATCAGCCCCAGCATTTT